This is a list of T cell receptor beta chains from one sample in a study of T cells after somatic rescue of genetic block. Profiling relied on immunoSEQ multiplex PCR, and the TCRdb table lists in-frame clones only, not all of them. This table has 68,000 or so clones, less than 95% appearing once. Sequenced sample: peripheral blood mononuclear cells (PBMCs). These receptors were taken from a middle-aged man. Both conserved end residues are part of each CDR3. A D gene is named only where the DNA matches it firmly. Size is stated for part of the rows, as once, few or many counts, or as a class when the clone is expanded.

V	D	J	size	DNA	CDR3
TRBV6-1	.	TRBJ2-1	.	TGTGCCGCGAGGGGTGGAGGACTGAACAATGAGCAGTTCTTC	CAARGGGLNNEQFF
TRBV18	.	TRBJ2-6	once	TGTGCCAGCTCACAGGGACCCGGGGCCAACGTCCTGACTTTC	CASSQGPGANVLTF
TRBV7-9	TRBD1	TRBJ1-1	.	TGTGCCAGCAGCGGCCCCCGGACAGGGTGGGGGAACACTGAAGCTTTCTTT	CASSGPRTGWGNTEAFF
TRBV7-2	.	TRBJ1-3	.	TGTGCCAGCAGCGCCTCGACTTTACGAACTGGAAACACCATATATTTT	CASSASTLRTGNTIYF
TRBV11-2	.	TRBJ2-2	.	TGTGCCAGCGGCCCGAACACCGGGGAGCTGTTTTTT	CASGPNTGELFF
TRBV18	.	TRBJ2-3	.	TGTGCCAGCTCACCATTCCAAGGGGACACGCAGTATTTT	CASSPFQGDTQYF
TRBV7-9	.	TRBJ2-5	.	TGTGCCAGCAGCCTGGGAGGGGGCAGGGAGACCCAGTACTTC	CASSLGGGRETQYF
TRBV4-3	.	TRBJ2-7	.	TGCGCCAGCAGCCAAGAATGGGGCCCTTACGAGCAGTACTTC	CASSQEWGPYEQYF
TRBV9	.	TRBJ1-1	once	TGTGCCAGCAGCGTAGGAGGGACTGAAGCTTTCTTT	CASSVGGTEAFF
TRBV6-1	TRBD1	TRBJ2-6	.	TGTGCCAGCAGGACAGGGGGTGGGGCCAACGTCCTGACTTTC	CASRTGGGANVLTF
TRBV7-9	TRBD2	TRBJ2-7	.	TGTGCCAGCAGCCCGGGGACTAGCCGAGTCTACGAGCAGTACTTC	CASSPGTSRVYEQYF
TRBV19	.	TRBJ2-1	.	TGTGCCAGTAGTTACAACGCAGAGCAGTTCTTC	CASSYNAEQFF
TRBV5-6	.	TRBJ2-7	.	TGTGCCAGCAGCTTGGCGGCGGGGAGTAGCTCCTACGAGCAGTACTTC	CASSLAAGSSSYEQYF
TRBV7-2	.	TRBJ1-4	.	TGTGCCAGCAGCCGACGATCGGGATTCGCAACTAATGAAAAACTGTTTTTT	CASSRRSGFATNEKLFF
TRBV7-6	TRBD2	TRBJ2-5	.	TGTGCCAGCGGCGTGGGGACTAGCGGGGGAGTTAGGACCCAGTACTTC	CASGVGTSGGVRTQYF
TRBV15	TRBD2	TRBJ2-3	.	TGTGCCACCAGCCAGGTAGGAGCGGGGAATCGACCTAGCACAGATACGCAGTATTTT	CATSQVGAGNRPSTDTQYF
TRBV5-1	.	TRBJ1-1	.	TGCGCCAGCAGCTTGGGGATGAACACTGAAGCTTTCTTT	CASSLGMNTEAFF
TRBV18	.	TRBJ1-5	.	TGTGCCAGCTCAACAGGGACGACTCAGCCCCAGCATTTT	CASSTGTTQPQHF
TRBV6-5	TRBD2	TRBJ2-7	once	TGTGCCAGCGGGACTAGCGGGGGTACCTACGAGCAGTACTTC	CASGTSGGTYEQYF
TRBV6-1	.	TRBJ1-4	.	TGTGCCAGCGTGGGGGGCAGTTGGGCAAAACTGTTTTTT	CASVGGSWAKLFF
TRBV27	.	TRBJ2-6	.	TGTGCCAGCAGTTTGGGGGAAGGGGCCAACGTCCTGACTTTC	CASSLGEGANVLTF
TRBV5-8	.	TRBJ2-7	.	TGTGCCAGCAGCCCTCGGGACTCTGCCTACGAGCAGTACTTC	CASSPRDSAYEQYF
TRBV11-2	.	TRBJ2-1	.	TGTGCCAGCAGCTTGGGACTCCACCAGAATGAGCAGTTCTTC	CASSLGLHQNEQFF
TRBV19	TRBD2	TRBJ2-3	once	TGTGCCAGTAGGCTGGCAGGGAGGGGCACAGATACGCAGTATTTT	CASRLAGRGTDTQYF